This T cell receptor (beta chain) came from a study of T cells after yellow fever vaccination. Study findings and constraints: Post-booster repertoires again held most primary-vaccination clones (approximately 96% CD4, 85% to 90% CD8).

Synthesis of TCR cDNA relied on 5'RACE template switching, which attached a universal primer site and UMIs. TCRdb analysed the 5' RACE reads with MiXCR anew, one entry per CDR3 protein. The table has some 320,000 distinct CDR3 sequences, about 10% seen once. Trimming took off 8 bases at V and 3 bases at J, with 8 bases between the two ends. This CDR3 is built from 12 residues. About this clonotype itself: Its antigen is still unknown.

Sequenced material: CD4+ T cells sorted from PBMCs, taken 5 days after the yellow fever booster vaccination. This TCR was sampled from a young man who received the YFV17D yellow fever vaccine. This chain uses TRBV12-3 or TRBV12-4 with TRBJ1-5; no clear D gene. CDR3: CASGNTNQPQHF. The CDR3 DNA reads as TGTGCCAGCGGAAATACCAATCAGCCCCAGCATTTT.